This TCR beta chain appears in the sequencing data of a study of blood T cell repertoires in COVID-19. Looking at the study overall: Collection of acute and convalescent COVID-19 samples took place in the United States, Italy and Spain.

Sequencing used immunoSEQ multiplex PCR; TCRdb keeps in-frame clones, though not all of them. The sample yields fewer than 120,000 clones, roughly 76% seen once. This clone is a singleton in its sample. Between the trimmed V and J ends, which lost 3 bases and 1 base, there was a span of 16 bases. The CDR3 has 17 amino acids. Germline V lookup: CDR1 MDHEN, CDR2 SYDVKM. The V gene is TRBV28, the J gene TRBJ1-3; D is possibly TRBD1 (5 bases). The TCR was taken from a woman aged 55-70 years with acute or convalescent COVID-19. The sequencing sample was made of peripheral blood. The CDR3 nucleotides read TGTGCCAGCAGTTTTCAGGGAGGGCCTATTTCTGGAAACACCATATATTTT. Residues: CASSFQGGPISGNTIYF.